The 32 T cell receptor beta chains presented below share a single source sample, sequenced in a study of T cell repertoires in cytomegalovirus infection. Their antigens remain unidentified. TCRdb recomputed calls from the reads with MiXCR, one row per CDR3 protein. The data hold 650,000 to 900,000 distinct CDR3 sequences, with around a third observed a single time. The sequences come from cultured CD8+ T cells from PBMCs, collected from culture after CMV antigen stimulation. These receptor sequences come from a human donor in good health (CMV status not recorded). Some clones in this sample may be carry-over from other donors' samples.

This clonotype appeared a few times. The J gene is TRBJ1-4, the V gene TRBV28; TRBD1 aligns across 10 bases. The CDR3 is 16 amino acids. Trimming cost V 6 bases and J 8 bases; bases outside gene matches: 12. The germline CDR1 and CDR2 sequences are MDHEN and SYDVKM. CDR3: CASRQPRDRGSEKLFF. In nucleotides, the CDR3 is TGTGCCAGCAGACAACCTCGGGACAGGGGTTCCGAAAAACTGTTTTTT.

This clonotype was seen a handful of times. The rearrangement links TRBV4-1 to TRBJ2-5; maybe TRBD1 (5 bases). The CDR3 has 14 residues. Trimming shortened V by 0 bases and J by 2 bases, and 7 bases separated the two germline ends. CDR1 is MGHRA, CDR2 YSYEKL, per germline. CDR3 loop: CASSQEDRQETQYF. The CDR3 DNA reads TGCGCCAGCAGCCAAGAAGACAGACAAGAGACCCAGTACTTC.

The gene calls are TRBV6-5 and TRBJ2-2, with D possibly TRBD2 on 5 matching bases. The V gene lost 1 base and the J gene lost 2 bases, with 11 bases spanning the gap. There are 16 residues in the CDR3. Germline V gene lookup returns CDR1 MNHEY and CDR2 SVGAGI. DNA of the CDR3: TGTGCCAGCAGTTACTTCGCCCTAGCCAACACCGGGGAGCTGTTTTTT. Translated: CASSYFALANTGELFF.

The chain combines TRBV19 with TRBJ1-1, with D possibly matching TRBD1 (5 bases). Trimming shortened V by 5 bases and J by 4 bases, and 23 bases separated the two germline ends. Germline V CDR1 and CDR2: LNHDA, SQIVND (reference sequence). This CDR3 spans 17 amino acids. This CDR3 is CASSPRPGTGWATEAFF. The CDR3 coding sequence is TGTGCCAGTAGTCCACGTCCCGGGACGGGCTGGGCCACTGAAGCTTTCTTT. The variable domain in full, completed from reference TRBV19 and TRBJ1-1, reads DGGITQSPKYLFRKEGQNVTLSCEQNLNHDAMYWYRQDPGQGLRLIYYSQIVNDFQKGDIAEGYSVSREKKESFPLTVTSAQKNPTAFYLCASSPRPGTGWATEAFFGQGTRLTVV.

Points on this clonotype: At one boundary the junction diverges from the germline segment, which might be a read error. This chain links TRBV9 with TRBJ2-1; D possibly corresponds to TRBD2 (6 bases). This CDR3 spans 8 amino acids. CDR1 is SGDLS and CDR2 is YYNGEE in the germline V gene. CDR3 amino acids: CASTGRDW. As DNA, the CDR3 is TGTGCCAGCACCGGACGGGACTGG.

This clonotype was detected only a few times. The V call is TRBV6-1, the J call TRBJ1-1; D is ambiguous. The CDR3 spans 11 residues. The V gene lost 9 bases and the J gene lost 1 base, with 6 bases spanning the gap. Germline lookup yields CDR1 MNHNS and CDR2 SASEGT. CDR3 amino acids: CARTTNTEAFF. For the CDR3, the DNA is TGTGCCAGAACCACGAACACTGAAGCTTTCTTT.

The chain joins TRBV15 to TRBJ2-7, with D maybe TRBD1 (6 bases). In germline, CDR1 is LNHNV, CDR2 YYDKDF (reference sequence). The CDR3 contains 12 residues. Trimming pared 6 bases from V and 2 bases from J, leaving 8 bases between. This CDR3 is CATRQGPYEQYF. CDR3 DNA sequence: TGTGCCACCAGACAGGGACCCTACGAGCAGTACTTC.

This chain connects TRBV6-5 to TRBJ2-2, with D perhaps TRBD1 (5 bases). Deletions cut 0 bases from V and 2 bases from J, with 19 bases between. CDR3 length: 19 amino acids. The germline gives CDR1 MNHEY, CDR2 SVGAGI. This CDR3 is CASSYSILKRTSNTGELFF. As DNA, the CDR3 is TGTGCCAGCAGTTACTCGATACTAAAGAGGACATCTAACACCGGGGAGCTGTTTTTT.

This chain uses TRBV7-6 with TRBJ2-3; D possibly matches TRBD1 or TRBD2 (6 bases each). The germline V gene encodes CDR1 SGHVS and CDR2 FNYEAQ. This CDR3 has 15 amino acids. V was clipped by 5 bases and J by 5 bases, with 17 bases between them. This chain's CDR3 is CASSPLGGRVDTQYF. DNA for the CDR3: TGTGCCAGCAGCCCCCTCGGGGGCCGGGTAGATACGCAGTATTTT. Filled out from reference TRBV7-6 and TRBJ2-3, the complete variable domain reads GAGVSQSPRYKVTKRGQDVALRCDPISGHVSLYWYRQALGQGPEFLTYFNYEAQQDKSGLPNDRFSAERPEGSISTLTIQRTEQRDSAMYRCASSPLGGRVDTQYFGPGTRLTVL.

The rearrangement joins TRBV27 to TRBJ2-1; the D gene is possibly TRBD2 (7 bases). The germline V and J ends were trimmed by 6 bases and 5 bases, with 14 bases remaining between them. This CDR3 comprises 14 residues. The germline V gene encodes CDR1 MNHEY and CDR2 SMNVEV (reference sequence). CDR3 bases: TGTGCCAGCAGAACAGGGAGCGGGGACAATGAGCAGTTCTTC. Translation: CASRTGSGDNEQFF.

The chain employs TRBV7-9 and TRBJ2-7; D is unclear. V lost 5 bases, J lost 0 bases, and 11 bases lay in between. Germline V gives CDR1 SEHNR, CDR2 FQNEAQ (reference sequence). CDR3 size: 14 residues. CDR3 coding DNA: TGTGCCAGCAGCGCAAAACGTCCCTCCTACGAGCAGTACTTC. This translates into CASSAKRPSYEQYF.

The chain uses TRBV5-6 and TRBJ1-4; D remains ambiguous. From germline, CDR1 is SGHDT and CDR2 YYEEEE. V was shortened by 2 bases and J by 7 bases, with 9 bases between the two germline ends. The CDR3 totals 13 residues. The CDR3 loop is CASSFFMGEKLFF. In DNA form, the CDR3 reads TGTGCCAGCAGCTTCTTCATGGGTGAAAAACTGTTTTTT. Variable domain in full (rest from reference TRBV5-6 and TRBJ1-4): DAGVTQSPTHLIKTRGQQVTLRCSPKSGHDTVSWYQQALGQGPQFIFQYYEEEERQRGNFPDRFSGHQFPNYSSELNVNALLLGDSALYLCASSFFMGEKLFFGSGTQLSVL.

V and J are TRBV24-1 and TRBJ2-5, with 7 bases matching TRBD1. The germline CDR1 and CDR2 sequences are KGHDR and SFDVKD. The CDR3 runs 18 residues. The trim removed 2 bases at V and 1 base at J, leaving 12 bases unmatched. CDR3 sequence reads: CATSDSTTTGVGQETQYF. The CDR3, as DNA: TGTGCCACCAGTGATTCGACAACCACAGGGGTTGGCCAAGAGACCCAGTACTTC.

Comments on this clonotype: A read error may be the cause here, since a much bigger clone is one base away. The V call is TRBV12-3 or TRBV12-4, the J call TRBJ2-1, with D perhaps assigned TRBD1 or TRBD2 (5 bases each). The CDR3 runs to 15 residues. DNA for the CDR3: TGTGCCGGCAGTAAGGGGACGGGATACTACAATGAGCAGTTCTTC. As protein: CAGSKGTGYYNEQFF.

This clonotype was seen only a few times. This sequence joins TRBV4-2 and TRBJ2-3; weak D call: TRBD1 (5 bases). V was trimmed by 3 bases and J by 0 bases, leaving 10 bases between them. This CDR3 has 15 residues. Per germline, CDR1 LGHNA and CDR2 YNFKEQ. The CDR3 coding sequence is TGTGCCAGCAGCCAGAGTACAGGAAGCACAGATACGCAGTATTTT. It yields the protein CASSQSTGSTDTQYF.

This clonotype has only a few counts. The chain couples TRBV10-2 to TRBJ1-5; D gene ambiguous. Trimming removed 3 bases from V and 0 bases from J, with 12 bases in between. Germline values: CDR1 WSHSY, CDR2 SAAADI. There are 16 residues in the CDR3. This CDR3 is CASSDSLVYSNQPQHF. The CDR3, as DNA: TGCGCCAGCAGTGACAGTTTGGTCTATAGCAATCAGCCCCAGCATTTT.

This clonotype was recorded a few times. The J gene is TRBJ2-3, the V gene TRBV27, with 9 bases identical to TRBD2. V gave up 3 bases and J gave up 2 bases; unmatched junction bases: 6. CDR1 and CDR2 from the germline V gene are MNHEY and SMNVEV (reference sequence). The CDR3 totals 16 residues. The CDR3 DNA reads as TGTGCCAGCAGTTTGACGGCGGGGGGGCACACAGATACGCAGTATTTT. Translating gives CASSLTAGGHTDTQYF.

This clonotype was seen more than once but under ten times. The rearrangement uses TRBV13 and TRBJ1-2; D is possibly TRBD1 (5 bases). V was cut by 0 bases and J by 5 bases, with 13 bases left in between. CDR3 length: 15 amino acids. Germline V gene sequence: CDR1 PRHDT, CDR2 FYEKMQ (reference sequence). The CDR3 DNA reads as TGTGCCAGCAGCTTAGGCCGACAGCAGCGGTATGGCTACACCTTC. Its protein is CASSLGRQQRYGYTF.

Of note for this clonotype: A much larger clone lies one base from this, so it may be a read error. V and J are TRBV7-8 and TRBJ1-5; TRBD1 is a possible D gene (5 bases). Germline V gives CDR1 SGHVS, CDR2 FQNEAQ. This CDR3 has 14 amino acids. The CDR3 nucleotides are TGTGCCAGCAGCTTAGTGGCAGGGAATCTGCCCCAGCATTTT. This sequence encodes CASSLVAGNLPQHF. The full variable domain, with the rest looked up from reference TRBV7-8 and TRBJ1-5, is GAGVSQSPRYKVAKRGQDVALRCDPISGHVSLFWYQQALGQGPEFLTYFQNEAQLDKSGLPSDRFFAERPEGSVSTLKIQRTQQEDSAVYLCASSLVAGNLPQHFGDGTRLSIL.

CDR3 nucleotides: TGTGCCAGCAGCCCTGGACATAGACAAGAGACCCAGTACTTC. Residues: CASSPGHRQETQYF. This chain connects TRBV13 to TRBJ2-5; weak D call: TRBD1 (5 bases). Trimming took off 5 bases at V and 2 bases at J, with 12 bases between the two ends. CDR3 size: 14 residues. Germline lookup yields CDR1 PRHDT and CDR2 FYEKMQ (reference sequence).

V usage is TRBV5-1 and J usage is TRBJ2-5; 9 bases match TRBD1. Trimming at V came to 2 bases and at J to 2 bases, leaving 4 bases not matched to a gene. The germline V gene encodes CDR1 SGHRS and CDR2 YFSETQ. CDR3 length equals 15 residues. As DNA, the CDR3 is TGCGCCAGCAGCTTTACAGGGGGCGAACAAGAGACCCAGTACTTC. The encoded protein is CASSFTGGEQETQYF.

This clonotype was seen repeatedly, ten times or more. The rearrangement joins TRBV7-8 to TRBJ2-7; either TRBD1 or TRBD2 may supply D (5 bases each). The length of the CDR3 is 14 residues. Trimming shortened V by 5 bases and J by 3 bases, and 14 bases separated the two germline ends. CDR1 SGHVS and CDR2 FQNEAQ come from the germline V gene. CDR3 bases: TGTGCCAGCAGCCCGACCGGGGCTTACTACGAGCAGTACGTC. It specifies CASSPTGAYYEQYV.

This clonotype was counted only a few times. CDR3 residues: CASSLEYQDAGGAGEAFF. In DNA form, the CDR3 reads TGTGCCAGCAGCTTAGAATATCAAGATGCAGGGGGCGCGGGTGAAGCTTTCTTT. The chain carries TRBV11-2 and TRBJ1-1; 8 bases line up with TRBD1. Germline trimming cut 0 bases from V and 7 bases from J; bases unmatched to any gene: 16. Per germline, CDR1 SGHAT and CDR2 FQNNGV. This CDR3 spans 18 amino acids.

This clonotype has only a few counts. The chain has TRBV27 and TRBJ1-2, with no clear D. The CDR3 contains 16 residues. CDR1 is MNHEY, CDR2 SMNVEV, per germline (reference sequence). Trimming pared 5 bases from V and 3 bases from J, leaving 19 bases between. The CDR3 is CASSPIGGRSDYGYTF. The CDR3 coding sequence is TGTGCCAGCAGTCCCATCGGAGGGCGGAGTGACTATGGCTACACCTTC.

The V and J genes are TRBV2 and TRBJ2-3, with D hard to call. This CDR3 has 13 residues. Trimming cost V 6 bases and J 4 bases, with 11 bases left between them. Per germline, CDR1 SNHLY and CDR2 FYNNEI. CDR3 coding DNA: TGTGCCAGCAGGTACACTGGGCCAGATACGCAGTATTTT. Translated, it gives CASRYTGPDTQYF.

The chain couples TRBV5-1 to TRBJ2-1, with D possibly TRBD1 on 6 matching bases. Germline CDR1 SGHRS, CDR2 YFSETQ. This CDR3 spans 15 amino acids. V gave up 5 bases and J gave up 4 bases, with 16 bases separating them. Here the CDR3 reads CASSTFRDIYNEQFF. CDR3 DNA: TGCGCCAGCAGTACCTTTAGGGACATTTACAATGAGCAGTTCTTC.

The J gene is TRBJ1-4, the V gene TRBV28; D is perhaps TRBD1 (6 bases). V was trimmed by 3 bases and J by 3 bases, leaving 8 bases between them. The CDR3 extends over 14 amino acids. Germline CDR1 reads MDHEN; CDR2 reads SYDVKM. The chain's CDR3 is CASSLPGANEKLFF. The CDR3 coding sequence is TGTGCCAGCAGTTTGCCAGGGGCTAATGAAAAACTGTTTTTT.

Of note for this clonotype: A much larger clone is a single base away; this may be a read error. V usage is TRBV7-2 and J usage is TRBJ1-2, with D maybe TRBD1 (6 bases). This CDR3 is 17 amino acids long. CDR1 is SGHTA and CDR2 is FQGNSA in the germline V gene. The CDR3 DNA is TGTGCCAGCTGCTTAGAGGAGTCAGGGGTTTATGACTATGGCTACACCTTC. It is translated as CASCLEESGVYDYGYTF. Filled out from reference TRBV7-2 and TRBJ1-2, the complete variable domain reads GAGVSQSPSNKVTEKGKDVELRCDPISGHTALYWYRQSLGQGLEFLIYFQGNSAPDKSGLPSDRFSAERTGGSVSTLTIQRTQQEDSAVYLCASCLEESGVYDYGYTFGSGTRLTVV.

There are a few counts of this clonotype. This chain connects TRBV3-1 to TRBJ1-2; the match to TRBD1 covers 7 bases. This CDR3 region has 16 residues. V gave up 3 bases and J gave up 0 bases; unmatched junction bases: 7. Germline-derived CDR1 and CDR2 are LGHDT and YNNKEL (reference sequence). Here the CDR3 DNA reads TGTGCCAGCAGCCAGGAGGACAGGCGTCCTAACTATGGCTACACCTTC. Its protein is CASSQEDRRPNYGYTF.

A few counts support this clonotype. The gene calls are TRBV10-3 and TRBJ1-2, with 10 bases fitting TRBD1. The germline CDR1 and CDR2 sequences are ENHRY and SYGVKD. The CDR3 has 15 amino acids. The V and J ends lost 5 bases and 4 bases, in that order; junction bases with no gene match: 7. The CDR3 bases are TGTGCCATCAGTTGGACAGGGGGAAATAGCTATGGCTACACCTTC. Its translation: CAISWTGGNSYGYTF.

In its sample, this clonotype was seen many times. The chain employs TRBV19 and TRBJ2-7; D remains unclear. CDR1 and CDR2 (germline): LNHDA, SQIVND (reference sequence). The CDR3 length is 13 residues. V was clipped by 3 bases and J by 2 bases, with 8 bases between them. The CDR3 bases are TGTGCCAGTAGTATGGGCGCAGCCTACGAGCAGTACGTC. Residues: CASSMGAAYEQYV.

This clonotype was picked up a small number of times. This chain connects TRBV5-6 to TRBJ1-3; D may be TRBD1 (6 bases). Germline V gives CDR1 SGHDT, CDR2 YYEEEE. Between the trimmed V and J ends, which lost 0 bases and 1 base, there was a span of 14 bases. This CDR3 comprises 17 residues. For the CDR3, the DNA is TGTGCCAGCAGCTTGGAGGGGGAAGACTATTCTGGAAACACCATATATTTT. Residues: CASSLEGEDYSGNTIYF.